Below, 20 T cell receptor beta chains from the same sample are listed, as sequenced in a study of OX40 agonist ivuxolimab in advanced cancers. Produced via immunoSEQ multiplex PCR; TCRdb's table is partial and in-frame only. The table records more than 65,000 clones, around 83% of them present only once. Source: CD4+ or CD8+ T cells sorted from blood, taken in a trial of the OX40 agonist ivuxolimab. The source of these receptors is an adult with an advanced solid tumor such as melanoma, head and neck, liver or kidney cancer.

J is TRBJ2-7 and V is TRBV4-2, with 12 bases lining up with TRBD2. Per the germline V gene, CDR1 is LGHNA and CDR2 is YNFKEQ. The CDR3 consists of 15 residues. V trimming: 5 bases; J trimming: 4 bases; junction bases outside the gene matches: 6. The CDR3, as DNA: TGTGCCAGCAGCACCTCGACTAGCGGGAGTTACGAGCAGTACTTC. Its protein product is CASSTSTSGSYEQYF.

Concerning this clone: Other nucleotide sequences from this sample produce the same CDR3. The gene calls are TRBV19 and TRBJ2-5; D ambiguous. V lost 5 bases, J lost 5 bases, and 6 bases lay in between. The CDR3 has 11 amino acids. Looked up from germline, CDR1 is LNHDA and CDR2 is SQIVND (reference sequence). The CDR3 DNA reads TGTGCCAGTAGTGGCGGTGAGACCCAGTACTTC. This translates into CASSGGETQYF.

This clone was detected only a few times. J is TRBJ2-3 and V is TRBV15; TRBD2 is a possible D gene (7 bases). The germline V gene has CDR1 LNHNV and CDR2 YYDKDF (reference sequence). V was trimmed by 1 base and J by 11 bases, leaving 16 bases between them. The CDR3 contains 14 residues. CDR3 region: CATSRGGGGLVQYF. The CDR3 DNA reads as TGTGCCACCAGCAGAGGGGGGGGCGGGCTGGTGCAGTATTTT.

The V call is TRBV6-1, the J call TRBJ1-2; the match to TRBD1 covers 7 bases. Germline CDR1 MNHNS, CDR2 SASEGT. After removal of 6 bases from V and 0 bases from J, the junction contained 4 bases not matched to a gene. The CDR3 has 14 residues. The CDR3 sequence: CASRAGQANYGYTF. The CDR3 nucleotides are TGTGCCAGCAGGGCAGGACAGGCTAACTATGGCTACACCTTC.

The chain is built from TRBV11-2 and TRBJ1-3; D is ambiguous. V lost 0 bases to trimming and J lost 12 bases, with 12 bases between them. The CDR3 contains 13 residues. Looked up from germline, CDR1 is SGHAT and CDR2 is FQNNGV. The CDR3 DNA sequence: TGTGCCAGCAGCTTAGATTTTGGAAGTGGCATATATTTT. Protein: CASSLDFGSGIYF.

The J gene is TRBJ2-1, the V gene TRBV23-1; D unclear. TRBV23-1 qualifies as an ORF whose function is uncertain. This CDR3 is built from 15 residues. Between the trimmed V and J ends, which lost 2 bases and 1 base, there was a span of 9 bases. The DNA of the CDR3 is TGCGCCAGCAGTCAAAAGCCGGGTTCCTACAATGAGCAGTTCTTC. Protein sequence: CASSQKPGSYNEQFF.

The chain has TRBV6-5 and TRBJ1-2, with D maybe TRBD1 (6 bases). The germline gives CDR1 MNHEY, CDR2 SVGAGI. The CDR3 is 15 residues long. Trimming left V 5 bases short and J 4 bases short, with 17 bases between. Here the CDR3 DNA reads TGTGCCAGCAGTCCCTACGGGGGACAAACCTATGGCTACACCTTC. As protein: CASSPYGGQTYGYTF.

This clone has more than one count but fewer than ten. This sequence joins TRBV6-1 and TRBJ1-2, with TRBD1 identical over 7 bases. Germline CDR1 is MNHNS and CDR2 is SASEGT. The CDR3 has 16 residues. V shed 3 bases, J shed 3 bases, and the junction held 10 bases outside the gene matches. CDR3: CASSDPEGRGHYGYTF. CDR3 bases: TGTGCCAGCAGTGACCCCGAGGGAAGGGGGCACTATGGCTACACCTTC.

The V gene is TRBV5-1, the J gene TRBJ2-3; 7 positions match TRBD1. The CDR3 contains 16 residues. CDR1 is SGHRS and CDR2 is YFSETQ in the germline V gene. V gave up 3 bases and J gave up 0 bases; unmatched junction bases: 7. The CDR3 region is CASSSGQATSTDTQYF. In DNA form, the CDR3 reads TGCGCCAGCAGCTCCGGACAGGCAACTAGCACAGATACGCAGTATTTT.

This clone was seen only once. The chain employs TRBV27 and TRBJ2-3, with D unclear. The CDR3 is 12 residues long. Per the germline V gene, CDR1 is MNHEY and CDR2 is SMNVEV (reference sequence). The V gene lost 4 bases and the J gene lost 4 bases, with 6 bases spanning the gap. This chain's CDR3 is CASSSNADTQYF. CDR3 bases: TGTGCCAGCAGTTCGAATGCAGATACGCAGTATTTT.

CDR3 sequence (DNA): TGTGCCAGCAGACTGGGACAGGGATCCTACGAGCAGTACTTC. Translating it yields CASRLGQGSYEQYF. The chain employs TRBV11-2 and TRBJ2-7; 9 positions agree with TRBD1. Germline V gene lookup returns CDR1 SGHAT and CDR2 FQNNGV. V was clipped by 6 bases and J by 1 base; unmatched bases: 4. The CDR3 covers 14 residues.

V usage is TRBV29-1 and J usage is TRBJ2-4; D possibly corresponds to TRBD1 (5 bases). V was pared by 3 bases and J by 5 bases, with 11 bases between. Germline V gene lookup returns CDR1 SQVTM and CDR2 ANQGSEA. The CDR3 has 13 residues. DNA for the CDR3: TGCAGCGTTGATATTCAGGGCGAAAACATTCAGTACTTC. This encodes CSVDIQGENIQYF. Full variable domain (missing parts from reference TRBV29-1 and TRBJ2-4): SAVISQKPSRDICQRGTSLTIQCQVDSQVTMMFWYRQQPGQSLTLIATANQGSEATYESGFVIDKFPISRPNLTFSTLTVSNMSPEDSSIYLCSVDIQGENIQYFGAGTRLSVL.

This CDR3 reads CASSEGPADTQYF. Written as DNA, the CDR3 is TGTGCCAGCAGTGAAGGGCCCGCAGATACGCAGTATTTT. The chain recombines TRBV25-1 with TRBJ2-3; D unclear. The CDR3 sequence is 13 residues long. Trimming cost V 2 bases and J 4 bases, with 7 bases left between them. The V gene's germline CDR1 is MGHDK and CDR2 SYGVNS. The full variable domain, in which reference TRBV25-1 and TRBJ2-3 provide the parts outside the CDR3, is EADIYQTPRYLVIGTGKKITLECSQTMGHDKMYWYQQDPGMELHLIHYSYGVNSTEKGDLSSESTVSRIRTEHFPLTLESARPSHTSQYLCASSEGPADTQYFGPGTRLTVL.

The chain combines TRBV4-1 with TRBJ2-7; 10 bases align to TRBD1. The CDR3 loop spans 15 amino acids. V gave up 4 bases and J gave up 6 bases; unmatched junction bases: 9. Germline V gene data show CDR1 as MGHRA and CDR2 as YSYEKL. The CDR3 bases are TGCGCCAGCAGCCGAGATCCGGGACAGGGGATCGAGCAGTACTTC. Its protein product is CASSRDPGQGIEQYF.

The CDR3 bases are TGTGCCATCCGGGACTCTGTTGGGGGGCAGTTCTTC. Encoded protein: CAIRDSVGGQFF. The gene calls are TRBV27 and TRBJ2-1; TRBD2 is a possible D gene (6 bases). CDR1 and CDR2 (germline): MNHEY, SMNVEV (reference sequence). The CDR3 covers 12 residues. The germline V and J ends were trimmed by 10 bases and 12 bases, with 19 bases remaining between them.

This chain connects TRBV30 to TRBJ1-5; TRBD1 matches 8 bases. Trimming removed 2 bases from V and 2 bases from J; junction bases left unmatched: 5. The CDR3 covers 15 residues. Germline assignment: CDR1 GTSNPN and CDR2 SVGIG (reference sequence). CDR3 DNA sequence: TGTGCCTGGAGTCCGACGGGACAGGGCAATCAGCCCCAGCATTTT. Amino acid sequence: CAWSPTGQGNQPQHF.

Many counts were recorded for this clone. This chain uses TRBV6-4 with TRBJ1-4; D is undetermined. The germline V gene encodes CDR1 MRHNA and CDR2 SNTAGT. The CDR3 sequence is 13 residues long. With 4 bases removed from V and 3 bases from J, the gap between germline ends came to 6 bases. The CDR3 nucleotides are TGTGCCAGCAGTGGCCGACCTAATGAAAAACTGTTTTTT. Its translation: CASSGRPNEKLFF.

This CDR3 reads CASSPSRTGGQPQHF. DNA of the CDR3: TGTGCCAGCTCACCTTCCCGGACAGGCGGCCAGCCCCAGCATTTT. The chain combines TRBV18 with TRBJ1-5, with 7 bases that match TRBD1. The CDR3 loop spans 15 amino acids. After removal of 3 bases from V and 7 bases from J, the junction contained 9 bases not matched to a gene. Germline loops: CDR1 KGHSH, CDR2 LQKENI.

This chain joins TRBV18 and TRBJ2-3; the match to TRBD2 covers 11 bases. The junction had 7 bases not matched to a gene; V was cut back by 4 bases and J by 7 bases. The CDR3 consists of 15 residues. Germline CDR1 reads KGHSH; CDR2 reads LQKENI. CDR3 sequence reads: CASSRASGGTHTQYF. The CDR3 DNA reads TGTGCCAGCTCACGGGCTAGCGGGGGGACGCATACGCAGTATTTT.

Ten or more counts support this clone. The chain is built from TRBV7-9 and TRBJ1-2; a possible D gene is TRBD1 (5 bases). CDR3 length equals 12 residues. Germline V CDR1 and CDR2: SEHNR, FQNEAQ (reference sequence). The V and J ends lost 10 bases and 4 bases respectively, with 13 bases between them. The CDR3 coding sequence is TGTGCCACCGGCGGGGGGAGCTATGGCTACACCTTC. Amino acid sequence: CATGGGSYGYTF.